This T cell receptor beta chain was sequenced for a study of cytomegalovirus exposure and HLA in healthy donors. Whole-study context: Per a later analysis, the roughly 640 first-cohort and 120 or so validation repertoires shared one platform. Whole-study results and caveats: Per published reports, the classifier diagnosed cytomegalovirus status with high specificity and sensitivity. TCR beta chains numbering more than 150 were designated cytomegalovirus-associated.

From germline, CDR1 is MNHEY and CDR2 SVGAGI. After removal of 5 bases from V and 11 bases from J, the junction contained 8 bases not matched to a gene. This CDR3 contains 14 residues. The data were produced by immunoSEQ multiplex PCR, yet TCRdb's version contains in-frame clones alone and is incomplete. Found here are approximately 280,000 clones, approximately 87% of them singletons; the top ten hold over 0.7%. On this clone: The antigen is not known.

The donors were in the approximately 120-subject validation cohort; that cohort was separate from the roughly 680-subject first cohort. The source material was PBMCs. The sequence was obtained from a woman aged 18 to 35 in good health and CMV-seronegative. V gene TRBV6-5 combines with J gene TRBJ2-5; 13 bases map to TRBD2. CDR3 sequence (DNA): TGTGCCAGCAGTACCGGGACTAGCGGGATTCGTCAGTACTTC. Its translation: CASSTGTSGIRQYF.